These T cell receptor beta chains were read from a single sample in a study of blood T cells in healthy people across ages. TCRdb reprocessed the 5' RACE reads via MiXCR and lists one record per CDR3 protein. The data hold about 1.6 million distinct CDR3 sequences, with about 35% observed a single time. Source material: blood. The origin of the receptors is a woman between 25 and 40 years old in good health. Both conserved end residues are part of each CDR3. Fields, in order: CDR3 DNA, CDR3 protein, V gene, D gene, clone size, J gene. A D gene is named only where the DNA matches it firmly. Not all rows give a size; the values are once, few, many and, for expanded clones, a class.

CDR3 DNA: TGTGCCACCTTGACAGGGGGAACTGAAGCTTTCTTT; CDR3 protein: CATLTGGTEAFF; V gene: TRBV13; D gene: TRBD1; clone size: few; J gene: TRBJ1-1
CDR3 DNA: TGTGCCAGCACCAAACAGGGATTCGATGGCTACACCTTC; CDR3 protein: CASTKQGFDGYTF; V gene: TRBV12-3/TRBV12-4; D gene: -; clone size: -; J gene: TRBJ1-2
CDR3 DNA: TGTGCCAGCAGCTTTGTATTGCAGGGGGCCGAGGAAACAGATACGCAGTATTTT; CDR3 protein: CASSFVLQGAEETDTQYF; V gene: TRBV13; D gene: TRBD1; clone size: -; J gene: TRBJ2-3
CDR3 DNA: TGTGCCAGCAGTTTAAGAATAGATACGCAGTATTTT; CDR3 protein: CASSLRIDTQYF; V gene: TRBV28; D gene: -; clone size: once; J gene: TRBJ2-3
CDR3 DNA: TGTGCCAGCAGCTTAGGATTTGCTGAAGCTTTCTTT; CDR3 protein: CASSLGFAEAFF; V gene: TRBV11-2; D gene: -; clone size: few; J gene: TRBJ1-1
CDR3 DNA: TGTGCCAGCACCGTGGCGGCATCCGGGGAGCTGTTTTTT; CDR3 protein: CASTVAASGELFF; V gene: TRBV7-9; D gene: -; clone size: -; J gene: TRBJ2-2
CDR3 DNA: TGCGCCAGCTGCCCCAGGCCCTCCTACAATGAGCAGTTCTTC; CDR3 protein: CASCPRPSYNEQFF; V gene: TRBV5-1; D gene: -; clone size: few; J gene: TRBJ2-1
CDR3 DNA: TGCGCCAGCAGGTCGAAGAGCACAGATACGCAGTATTTT; CDR3 protein: CASRSKSTDTQYF; V gene: TRBV5-1; D gene: -; clone size: few; J gene: TRBJ2-3
CDR3 DNA: TGTGCCAGCAGCTTAAAAGCAACTAGCGGGAGCTCCTACAATGAGCAGTTCTTC; CDR3 protein: CASSLKATSGSSYNEQFF; V gene: TRBV11-2; D gene: TRBD2; clone size: -; J gene: TRBJ2-1
CDR3 DNA: TGTGCCAGCGGGTGGCTAGCGGGAGGGGACGAAATAGGGCAGTACTTC; CDR3 protein: CASGWLAGGDEIGQYF; V gene: TRBV28; D gene: TRBD2; clone size: -; J gene: TRBJ2-7
CDR3 DNA: TGCAGTGCTGGGGTCAGAGCGGAGACCCAGTACTTC; CDR3 protein: CSAGVRAETQYF; V gene: TRBV20-1; D gene: -; clone size: -; J gene: TRBJ2-5
CDR3 DNA: TGCAGTGCCAAGGGACTAGCGAACACCGGGGAGCTGTTTTTT; CDR3 protein: CSAKGLANTGELFF; V gene: TRBV20-1; D gene: TRBD2; clone size: once; J gene: TRBJ2-2
CDR3 DNA: TGCGCCAGCAGCCAACAACCGGGACAGGGTTACTACGAGCAGTACTTC; CDR3 protein: CASSQQPGQGYYEQYF; V gene: TRBV4-1; D gene: TRBD1; clone size: -; J gene: TRBJ2-7
CDR3 DNA: TGTGCCAGCAGCTCCGGGACAGGGGTCCTAAATAGCAATCAGCCCCAGCATTTT; CDR3 protein: CASSSGTGVLNSNQPQHF; V gene: TRBV5-6; D gene: TRBD1; clone size: -; J gene: TRBJ1-5
CDR3 DNA: TGTGCCAGCAGCTCTCTGGAAGCGGGAGGGCCAGGTGAGACCCAGTACTTC; CDR3 protein: CASSSLEAGGPGETQYF; V gene: TRBV7-9; D gene: TRBD2; clone size: -; J gene: TRBJ2-5